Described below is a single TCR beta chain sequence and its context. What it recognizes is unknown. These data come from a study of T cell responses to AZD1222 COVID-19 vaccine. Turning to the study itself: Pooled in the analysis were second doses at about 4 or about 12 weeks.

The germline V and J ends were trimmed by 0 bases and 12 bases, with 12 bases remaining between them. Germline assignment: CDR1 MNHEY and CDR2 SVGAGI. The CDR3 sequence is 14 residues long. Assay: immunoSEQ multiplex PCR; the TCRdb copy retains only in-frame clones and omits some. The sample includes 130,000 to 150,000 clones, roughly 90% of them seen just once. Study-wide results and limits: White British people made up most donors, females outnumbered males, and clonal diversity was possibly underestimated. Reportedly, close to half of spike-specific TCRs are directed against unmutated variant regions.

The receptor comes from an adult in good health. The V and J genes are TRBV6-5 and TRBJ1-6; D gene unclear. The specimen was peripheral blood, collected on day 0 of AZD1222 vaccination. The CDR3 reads CASSYSFPSGPLHF. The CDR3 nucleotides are TGTGCCAGCAGTTACTCCTTCCCAAGTGGACCCCTCCACTTT.